The TCR beta chain under discussion was sequenced for a study of blood T cell repertoires in COVID-19. Study details: Nucleic acid was either cDNA or gDNA, and it came from T cells, B-cell-depleted T cells, or PBMCs.

This CDR3 region has 13 residues. The V gene lost 8 bases and the J gene lost 2 bases, with 13 bases spanning the gap. Germline V gene sequence: CDR1 MNHEY, CDR2 SVGAGI. The authors' processing: Reference gene primer amplification gave nucleated cell count estimates. The method was immunoSEQ multiplex PCR; TCRdb's version includes in-frame clones alone and lacks a portion of them. V, J and clone size are taken as reported in that table, and D and trimming were inferred from the DNA itself. The table records over 200,000 clones, more than 85% of them present only once. This receptor was obtained from a man aged 40-49 years with active or convalescent COVID-19. Sequencing was carried out using peripheral blood. The chain has TRBV6-5 and TRBJ2-7, with TRBD1 as a possible D gene (5 bases). For the CDR3, the DNA is TGTGCCAGCCGCTCTCAGGGTACCTACGAGCAGTACTTC. This gives the protein CASRSQGTYEQYF.